This T cell receptor beta chain was found in a study of T cell changes during pregnancy in multiple sclerosis. V lost 6 bases and J lost 2; bases outside the gene matches: 10. The CDR3 is made up of 15 amino acids. The germline gives CDR1 MDHEN, CDR2 SYDVKM. Sequencing used immunoSEQ multiplex PCR; TCRdb keeps in-frame clones, though not all of them. The table shows 95,000 to 100,000 clones, with more than 90% occurring only once. The sequence derives from a female donor with multiple sclerosis, enrolled in a pregnancy study. This material consisted of peripheral blood, taken in the second trimester of pregnancy. The chain has TRBV28 and TRBJ2-7, with TRBD1 matching over 7 bases. CDR3 bases: TGTGCCAGCAGCCCTCAGAGACAGGGACCCTACGAGCAGTACTTC. It translates to CASSPQRQGPYEQYF.